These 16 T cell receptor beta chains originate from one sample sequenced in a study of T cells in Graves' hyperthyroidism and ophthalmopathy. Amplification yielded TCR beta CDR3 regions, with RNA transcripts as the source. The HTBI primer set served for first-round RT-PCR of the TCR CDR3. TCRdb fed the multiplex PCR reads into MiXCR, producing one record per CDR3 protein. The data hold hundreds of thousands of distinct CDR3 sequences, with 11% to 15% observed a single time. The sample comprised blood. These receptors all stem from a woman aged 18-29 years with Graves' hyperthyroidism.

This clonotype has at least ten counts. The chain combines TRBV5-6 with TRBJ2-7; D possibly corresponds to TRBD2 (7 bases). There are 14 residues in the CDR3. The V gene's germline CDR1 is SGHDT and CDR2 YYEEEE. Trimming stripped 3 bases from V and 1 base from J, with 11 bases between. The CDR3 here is CASSWGRESYEQYF. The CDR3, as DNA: TGTGCCAGCAGCTGGGGGCGGGAGTCCTACGAGCAGTACTTC.

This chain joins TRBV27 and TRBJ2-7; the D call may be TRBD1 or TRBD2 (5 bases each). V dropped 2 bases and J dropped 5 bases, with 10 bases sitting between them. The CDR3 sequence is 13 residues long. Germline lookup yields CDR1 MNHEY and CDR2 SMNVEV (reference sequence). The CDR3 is CASSLRGVDEQYF. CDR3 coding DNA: TGTGCCAGCAGTTTACGAGGGGTGGACGAGCAGTACTTC.

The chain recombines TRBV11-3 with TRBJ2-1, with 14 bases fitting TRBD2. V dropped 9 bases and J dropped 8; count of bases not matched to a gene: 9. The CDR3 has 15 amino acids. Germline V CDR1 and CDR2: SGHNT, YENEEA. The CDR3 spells CASSTQTSGGDEQFF. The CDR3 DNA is TGTGCCAGTAGTACTCAGACTAGCGGGGGGGATGAGCAGTTCTTC.

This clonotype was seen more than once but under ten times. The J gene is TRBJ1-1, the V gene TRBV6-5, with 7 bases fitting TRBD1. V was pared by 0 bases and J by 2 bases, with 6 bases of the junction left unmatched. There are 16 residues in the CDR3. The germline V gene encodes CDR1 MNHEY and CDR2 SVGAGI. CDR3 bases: TGTGCCAGCAGTTACTCGGGCACAGGGGTCAACACTGAAGCTTTCTTT. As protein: CASSYSGTGVNTEAFF.

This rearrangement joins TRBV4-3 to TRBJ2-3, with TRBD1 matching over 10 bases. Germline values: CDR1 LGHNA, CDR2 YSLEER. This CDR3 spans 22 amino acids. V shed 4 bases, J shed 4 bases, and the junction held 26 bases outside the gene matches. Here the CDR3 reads CASSPEYPGQGISSGSADTQYF. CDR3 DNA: TGCGCCAGCAGCCCGGAATACCCGGGACAGGGGATTTCCAGCGGGAGTGCAGATACGCAGTATTTT.

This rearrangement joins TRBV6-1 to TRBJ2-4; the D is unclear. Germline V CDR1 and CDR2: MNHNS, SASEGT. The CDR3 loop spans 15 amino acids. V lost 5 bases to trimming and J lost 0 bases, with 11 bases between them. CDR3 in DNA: TGTGCCAGCAGTTTTATCGAGAAAGCCAAAAACATTCAGTACTTC. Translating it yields CASSFIEKAKNIQYF.

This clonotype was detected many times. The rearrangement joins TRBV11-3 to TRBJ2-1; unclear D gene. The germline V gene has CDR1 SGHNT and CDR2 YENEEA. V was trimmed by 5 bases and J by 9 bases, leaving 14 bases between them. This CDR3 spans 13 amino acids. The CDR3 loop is CASSLVRSSEQFF. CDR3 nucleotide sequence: TGTGCCAGCAGCCTCGTGAGAAGCTCTGAGCAGTTCTTC.

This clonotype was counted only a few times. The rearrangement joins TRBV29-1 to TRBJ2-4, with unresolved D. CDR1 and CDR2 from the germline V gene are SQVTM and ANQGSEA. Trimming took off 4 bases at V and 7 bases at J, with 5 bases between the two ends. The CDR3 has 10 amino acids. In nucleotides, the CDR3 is TGCAGCGTTGTAATCAACATTCAGTACTTC. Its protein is CSVVINIQYF.

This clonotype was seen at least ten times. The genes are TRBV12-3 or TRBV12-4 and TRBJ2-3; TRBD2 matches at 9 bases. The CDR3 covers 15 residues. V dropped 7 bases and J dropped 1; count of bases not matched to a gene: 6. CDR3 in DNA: TGTGCCAGCATCCTGGGACTAGCCCGCACAGATACGCAGTATTTT. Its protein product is CASILGLARTDTQYF.

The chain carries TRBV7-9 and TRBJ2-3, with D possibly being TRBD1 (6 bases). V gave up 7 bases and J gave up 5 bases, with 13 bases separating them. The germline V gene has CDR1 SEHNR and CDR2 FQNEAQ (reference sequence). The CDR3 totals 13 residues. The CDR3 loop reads CASIEGVKDTQYF. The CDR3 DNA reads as TGTGCCAGCATCGAGGGGGTAAAAGATACGCAGTATTTT.

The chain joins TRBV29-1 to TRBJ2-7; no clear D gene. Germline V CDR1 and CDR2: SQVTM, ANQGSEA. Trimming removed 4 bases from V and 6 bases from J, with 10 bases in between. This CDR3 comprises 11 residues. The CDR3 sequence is CSVGLSGEQYF. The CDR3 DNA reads TGCAGCGTTGGTCTTTCAGGCGAGCAGTACTTC.

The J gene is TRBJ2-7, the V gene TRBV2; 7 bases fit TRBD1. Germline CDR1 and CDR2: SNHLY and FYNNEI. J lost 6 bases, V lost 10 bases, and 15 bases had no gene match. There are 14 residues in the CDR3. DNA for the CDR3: TGTGCCACCCATTTACAGGGGACATCTGTCGAGCAGTACTTC. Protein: CATHLQGTSVEQYF.

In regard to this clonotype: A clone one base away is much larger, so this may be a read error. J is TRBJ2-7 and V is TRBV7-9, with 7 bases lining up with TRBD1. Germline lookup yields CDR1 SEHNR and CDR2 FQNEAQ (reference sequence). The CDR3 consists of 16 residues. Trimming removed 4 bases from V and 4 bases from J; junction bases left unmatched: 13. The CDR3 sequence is CASSSADRVKNYEQYF. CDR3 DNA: TGTGCCAGCAGCTCCGCTGACAGGGTTAAAAATTACGAGCAGTACTTC.

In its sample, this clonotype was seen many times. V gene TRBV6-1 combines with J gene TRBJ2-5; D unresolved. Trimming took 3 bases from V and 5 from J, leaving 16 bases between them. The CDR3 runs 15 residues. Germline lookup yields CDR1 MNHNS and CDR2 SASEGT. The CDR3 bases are TGTGCCAGCAGTGAGGTAGCAGGAGACTTGGAGACCCAGTACTTC. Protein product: CASSEVAGDLETQYF.

The CDR3 DNA sequence: TGCGCCAGCAGCCAAGGTAGTGCCCGAGTAGCTTTCTTT. It codes for CASSQGSARVAFF. The chain combines TRBV4-1 with TRBJ1-1; no clear D. CDR1 is MGHRA, CDR2 YSYEKL, per germline. The germline V and J ends were trimmed by 1 base and 10 bases, with 13 bases remaining between them. The CDR3 sequence is 13 residues long.

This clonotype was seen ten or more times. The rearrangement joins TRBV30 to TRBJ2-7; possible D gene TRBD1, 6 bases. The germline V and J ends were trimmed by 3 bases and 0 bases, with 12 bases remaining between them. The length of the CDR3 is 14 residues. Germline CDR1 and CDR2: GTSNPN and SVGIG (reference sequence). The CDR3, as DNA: TGTGCCTGGAGGGTTGACAGGAGCTCCTACGAGCAGTACTTC. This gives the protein CAWRVDRSSYEQYF.